The T cell receptor (beta chain) under discussion was sequenced for a study of cytomegalovirus exposure and HLA in healthy donors. Healthy individuals who donated bone marrow served as the donors. Germline trimming cut 8 bases from V and 8 bases from J; bases unmatched to any gene: 13. Looked up from germline, CDR1 is LNHDA and CDR2 is SQIVND (reference sequence). The CDR3 is 16 residues long. 60 Vbeta and 13 Jbeta primers were used in PCR. TCRdb's table, derived via immunoSEQ multiplex PCR, lists solely in-frame clones and lacks some. Of around 100,000 clones detected, roughly three quarters appear once; the ten largest clones hold about 2.7%.

The TCR comes from a woman younger than 35 in good health and CMV-seropositive. The rearrangement uses TRBV19 and TRBJ1-6, with 9 bases identical to TRBD1. Sequencing was carried out using PBMCs. As DNA, the CDR3 is TGTGCCAGTTCTAGACAGGGGGGCGGGACTCATTCACCCCTCCACTTT. This gives the protein CASSRQGGGTHSPLHF.